These 20 T cell receptor beta chains originate from one sample sequenced in a study of cytomegalovirus exposure and HLA in healthy donors. This PCR relied on a set of 60 Vbeta primers and 13 Jbeta primers. Measured with immunoSEQ multiplex PCR; TCRdb has only the in-frame clones, and not every one. The sample records about 150,000 clones, approximately 79% being singletons. Sequencing used PBMCs. The receptors shown here come from a male donor in good health and CMV-seronegative.

The chain links TRBV29-1 to TRBJ1-5; D may be TRBD1 (5 bases). This CDR3 comprises 12 residues. Between the trimmed V and J ends, which lost 4 bases and 8 bases, there was a span of 12 bases. Germline CDR1 reads SQVTM; CDR2 reads ANQGSEA. Written as DNA, the CDR3 is TGCAGCGTTGCCAGGGCGGGGGAGCCCCAGCATTTT. Its protein is CSVARAGEPQHF.

The chain combines TRBV5-4 with TRBJ2-2; 15 nucleotides agree with TRBD2. This CDR3 region has 17 residues. V lost 1 base to trimming and J lost 4 bases; unmatched junction nucleotides: 2. Germline CDR1 and CDR2: SGHNT and YYREEE (reference sequence). The CDR3 reads CASSLPGLAGGTGELFF. CDR3 coding DNA: TGTGCCAGCAGCTTGCCGGGACTAGCGGGAGGCACCGGGGAGCTGTTTTTT.

This clone was seen a handful of times. The rearrangement uses TRBV9 and TRBJ1-2; D gene uncertain. Germline V gene sequence: CDR1 SGDLS, CDR2 YYNGEE. The CDR3 has 14 residues. Trimming removed 4 bases from V and 8 bases from J, with 18 bases in between. CDR3 in amino acids: CASSRANEGWGYTF. The CDR3 coding sequence is TGTGCCAGCAGCCGCGCGAATGAGGGATGGGGCTACACCTTC.

V usage is TRBV7-9 and J usage is TRBJ2-5; 15 nucleotides align to TRBD2. CDR1 is SEHNR and CDR2 is FQNEAQ in the germline V gene (reference sequence). The CDR3 is 15 residues long. The junction had 3 bases not matched to a gene; V was cut back by 6 bases and J by 4 bases. The CDR3 DNA reads TGTGCCAGCAGTCCGGGACTAGCGGGAGGAGAGACCCAGTACTTC. Amino acids: CASSPGLAGGETQYF. The full variable domain, in which reference TRBV7-9 and TRBJ2-5 provide the parts outside the CDR3, is DTGVSQNPRHKITKRGQNVTFRCDPISEHNRLYWYRQTLGQGPEFLTYFQNEAQLEKSRLLSDRFSAERPKGSFSTLEIQRTEQGDSAMYLCASSPGLAGGETQYFGPGTRLLVL.

This chain joins TRBV2 and TRBJ2-1; 10 bases line up with TRBD2. CDR1 and CDR2 (germline): SNHLY, FYNNEI. The trim removed 7 bases at V and 9 bases at J, leaving 9 bases unmatched. The CDR3 extends over 14 amino acids. The CDR3 sequence is CASKSSGSTFEQFF. The DNA of the CDR3 is TGTGCCAGCAAGTCTAGCGGGAGTACGTTTGAGCAGTTCTTC. The variable domain in full, with the rest retrieved from reference TRBV2 and TRBJ2-1, is EPEVTQTPSHQVTQMGQEVILRCVPISNHLYFYWYRQILGQKVEFLVSFYNNEISEKSEIFDDQFSVERPDGSNFTLKIRSTKLEDSAMYFCASKSSGSTFEQFFGPGTRLTVL.

The V gene is TRBV7-3, the J gene TRBJ1-2, with D tentatively TRBD1 (6 bases). CDR1 and CDR2 (germline): SGHTA, FQGTGA. Trimming left V 5 bases short and J 8 bases short, with 12 bases between. This CDR3 has 12 amino acids. This CDR3 is CASSAGVGGYTF. The CDR3 nucleotides are TGTGCCAGCAGCGCAGGGGTTGGCGGCTACACCTTC.

This chain links TRBV6-5 with TRBJ2-7; 8 bases agree with TRBD1. The V gene end was trimmed by 6 bases and the J gene end by 12 bases; junction bases not matched to a gene: 10. The CDR3 has 12 residues. Germline assignment: CDR1 MNHEY and CDR2 SVGAGI. The CDR3, as DNA: TGTGCCAGCAGCTCCACACAGGGGGTTCGGTACTTC. The encoded protein is CASSSTQGVRYF.

This clone is a singleton in its sample. This chain uses TRBV6-1 with TRBJ2-5, with 7 bases that match TRBD2. CDR3 length: 17 residues. The V gene end was trimmed by 4 bases and the J gene end by 1 base; junction bases not matched to a gene: 12. Looked up from germline, CDR1 is MNHNS and CDR2 is SASEGT. The CDR3 reads CASSARGLAAPQETQYF. CDR3 nucleotides: TGTGCCAGCAGTGCCCGAGGTCTAGCGGCGCCCCAAGAGACCCAGTACTTC.

The rearrangement uses TRBV19 and TRBJ2-7; 7 bases are a match to TRBD2. The CDR3 runs 13 residues. Germline V gene lookup returns CDR1 LNHDA and CDR2 SQIVND (reference sequence). Trimming at V came to 5 bases and at J to 5 bases, leaving 6 bases not matched to a gene. CDR3 in DNA: TGTGCCAGTAGTGGGGGGGAGGGGAACGAGCAGTACTTC. Its protein product is CASSGGEGNEQYF.

This chain links TRBV5-1 with TRBJ2-7, with TRBD2 identical over 10 bases. The germline gives CDR1 SGHRS, CDR2 YFSETQ. The CDR3 length is 16 residues. J was trimmed by 0 bases and V by 5 bases; bases with no gene match: 8. CDR3: CASSFSGTSVSYEQYF. In DNA, the CDR3 is TGCGCCAGCAGTTTTTCCGGGACTAGCGTCTCCTACGAGCAGTACTTC.

Regarding this clone: One end of the junction varies from germline; a read error may be responsible. The genes are TRBV30 and TRBJ1-1; perhaps TRBD1 as D (6 bases). Germline V lookup: CDR1 GTSNPN, CDR2 SVGIG (reference sequence). The CDR3 is made up of 13 amino acids. CDR3 sequence (DNA): TGTGCCCGGAGGCCAGGGGCAAACACTGAAGCTTTCTTT. This codes for CARRPGANTEAFF.

The rearrangement uses TRBV11-2 and TRBJ2-5; 8 nucleotides match TRBD1. CDR3 length: 14 residues. The V gene end was trimmed by 5 bases and the J gene end by 6 bases; junction bases not matched to a gene: 8. Germline-derived CDR1 and CDR2 are SGHAT and FQNNGV. CDR3 protein: CASSPDRVAQTQYF. CDR3 DNA: TGTGCCAGCAGCCCGGACAGGGTAGCACAGACCCAGTACTTC.

In nucleotides, the CDR3 is TGTGCCAGCAGCAAGGAGGGCTTCACGGAGACCCAGTACTTC. It codes for CASSKEGFTETQYF. The chain carries TRBV2 and TRBJ2-5; perhaps TRBD2 as D (6 bases). V was clipped by 6 bases and J by 5 bases, with 16 bases between them. CDR3 size: 14 residues. CDR1 is SNHLY, CDR2 FYNNEI, per germline. The entire variable domain, with the rest obtained from reference TRBV2 and TRBJ2-5, is as follows: EPEVTQTPSHQVTQMGQEVILRCVPISNHLYFYWYRQILGQKVEFLVSFYNNEISEKSEIFDDQFSVERPDGSNFTLKIRSTKLEDSAMYFCASSKEGFTETQYFGPGTRLLVL.

This chain connects TRBV9 to TRBJ2-2, with D possibly being TRBD1 (5 bases). The CDR3 runs to 14 residues. Deletions cut 0 bases from V and 4 bases from J, with 7 bases between. Germline lookup yields CDR1 SGDLS and CDR2 YYNGEE. The CDR3 coding sequence is TGTGCCAGCAGCGTAGGTCAGGGCACCGGGGAGCTGTTTTTT. Residues: CASSVGQGTGELFF.

The V and J genes are TRBV5-5 and TRBJ2-1; TRBD2 agrees at 9 bases. Germline CDR1 is SGHKS and CDR2 is YYEKEE (reference sequence). The trim removed 6 bases at V and 5 bases at J, leaving 6 bases unmatched. The CDR3 is made up of 14 amino acids. CDR3 coding DNA: TGTGCCAGCAAAACTGGGACTAGCCACAATGAGCAGTTCTTC. Its protein product is CASKTGTSHNEQFF.

In this sample, this clone turned up a few times. The chain carries TRBV5-8 and TRBJ1-1; 9 bases map to TRBD1. The junction had 5 bases not matched to a gene; V was cut back by 4 bases and J by 1 base. The CDR3 is made up of 15 amino acids. Germline V gives CDR1 SGHTS, CDR2 YDEGEE. The CDR3 bases are TGTGCCAGCAGCCGACGGGACAGGGAGAACACTGAAGCTTTCTTT. This translates into CASSRRDRENTEAFF.

Turning to this clone: Other DNA sequences in the sample encode the same CDR3. The CDR3 here is CASSKIQGSPNSPLHF. As DNA, the CDR3 is TGTGCCAGCAGTAAAATACAGGGAAGTCCCAATTCACCCCTCCACTTT. This chain links TRBV11-2 with TRBJ1-6; a weak D match, TRBD1 (6 bases). Germline V gene data show CDR1 as SGHAT and CDR2 as FQNNGV. The CDR3 is 16 residues long. Trimming took off 6 bases at V and 7 bases at J, with 19 bases between the two ends.

The rearrangement uses TRBV5-1 and TRBJ1-2; 7 nucleotides line up with TRBD1. This CDR3 contains 16 residues. The germline V gene encodes CDR1 SGHRS and CDR2 YFSETQ. With V trimmed by 4 bases and J by 8 bases, 17 bases remained unmatched. The CDR3 DNA reads as TGCGCCAGCAGCCCGCCTATAGGACAGGCCGGGTGGGGCTACACCTTC. This gives the protein CASSPPIGQAGWGYTF. Looking up the rest from reference TRBV5-1 and TRBJ1-2 gives the full variable domain: KAGVTQTPRYLIKTRGQQVTLSCSPISGHRSVSWYQQTPGQGLQFLFEYFSETQRNKGNFPGRFSGRQFSNSRSEMNVSTLELGDSALYLCASSPPIGQAGWGYTFGSGTRLTVV.

The V and J genes are TRBV5-1 and TRBJ1-4; 9 positions agree with TRBD1. This CDR3 spans 14 amino acids. CDR1 is SGHRS and CDR2 is YFSETQ in the germline V gene. Losses at the gene ends were 0 bases for V and 11 bases for J; bases not matched to a gene: 5. The CDR3 DNA is TGCGCCAGCAGCTTGGAACAGGGGGCGCAGAAACTGTTTTTT. It yields the protein CASSLEQGAQKLFF.

The chain carries TRBV19 and TRBJ1-3; D ambiguous. Trimming pared 5 bases from V and 0 bases from J, leaving 8 bases between. The germline V gene encodes CDR1 LNHDA and CDR2 SQIVND (reference sequence). This CDR3 is 14 amino acids long. The CDR3 sequence: CASSPVSSGNTIYF. The CDR3 DNA follows: TGTGCCAGTAGTCCAGTTTCCTCTGGAAACACCATATATTTT.